This T cell receptor (beta chain) was found in a study of shared clonotypes between healthy human individuals. General observations from the study: Generally, naive subsets came out with larger estimated richness than memory subsets. It was only blood that was sampled, and tissue repertoires likely differ.

TCRdb keeps only in-frame clones here, not all; method: immunoSEQ multiplex PCR. The sample consists of roughly 2,000,000 clones, roughly 94% of them appearing once. Naive CD8 cells lacked CD45RO and underwent positive selection for CCR7, leaving out terminally differentiated effector memory CD45RA+ cells. Donors, healthy HIV-negative adults, lacked recent acute infections or vaccinations. For this clone: What it recognizes is unknown.

CDR3 length equals 16 residues. Germline-derived CDR1 and CDR2 are SGHRS and YFSETQ. V lost 1 base and J lost 5, with 15 bases in between. The chain employs TRBV5-1 and TRBJ1-4; the D is unclear. This TCR came from a man younger than 35 in good health. The material sequenced was naive CD8+ T cells sorted from blood. The CDR3 protein is CASSLSPITPNEKLFF. In DNA, the CDR3 is TGCGCCAGCAGCTTGAGCCCGATAACCCCCAATGAAAAACTGTTTTTT.